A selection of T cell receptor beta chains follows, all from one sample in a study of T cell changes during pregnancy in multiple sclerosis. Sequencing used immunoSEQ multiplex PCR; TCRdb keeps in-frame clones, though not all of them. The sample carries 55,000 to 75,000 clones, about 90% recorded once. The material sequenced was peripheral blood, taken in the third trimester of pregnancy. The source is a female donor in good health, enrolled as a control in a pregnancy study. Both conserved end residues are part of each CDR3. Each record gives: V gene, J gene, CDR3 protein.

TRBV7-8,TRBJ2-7,CASSPGRVGSYEQYF
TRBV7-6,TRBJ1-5,CASSLGSNVGQPQHF
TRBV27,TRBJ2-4,CASSLAGQGLAKNIQYF
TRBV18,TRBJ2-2,CASSPPGTANTGELFF
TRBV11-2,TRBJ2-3,CASSATGGSTDTQYF
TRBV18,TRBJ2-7,CASSQTQAGAGYEQYF
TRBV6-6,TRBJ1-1,CASGDRRNTEAFF
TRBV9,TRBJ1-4,CASSVGQRPNEKLFF
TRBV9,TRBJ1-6,CASSGQGSSPLHF
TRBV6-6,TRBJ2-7,CASSYSRDYEQYF
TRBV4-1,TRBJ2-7,CARCSVGQGPYEQYF
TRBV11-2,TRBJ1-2,CASKKPGQDYGYTF
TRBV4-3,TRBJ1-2,CASSVTGNTFYGYTF
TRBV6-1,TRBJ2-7,CASTLGQVFVYEQYF
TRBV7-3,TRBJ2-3,CASSPRLAGANTQYF
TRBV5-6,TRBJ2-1,CASSLAGGGNEQFF
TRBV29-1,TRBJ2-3,CSVEVNVRVDTQYF
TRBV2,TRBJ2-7,CASSEEYTTEQYF
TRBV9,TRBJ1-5,CASSGGEDNQPQHF
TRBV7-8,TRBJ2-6,CASSLVPQGLSVLTF
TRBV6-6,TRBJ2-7,CASSRGGGGQYF
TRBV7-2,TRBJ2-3,CASSLASTGISGDTQYF
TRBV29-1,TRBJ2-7,CSVEEGGTGHTYEQYF
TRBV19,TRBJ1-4,CASSIGRRVLFF
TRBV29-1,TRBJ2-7,CSAQGGSSYEQYF
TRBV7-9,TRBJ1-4,CASSFKGATNEKLFF
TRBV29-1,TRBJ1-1,CSVPGLMNTEAFF
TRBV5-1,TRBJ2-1,CASSLDGSTYNEQFF
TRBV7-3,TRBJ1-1,CASSSTGKTEAFF
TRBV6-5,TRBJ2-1,CASSPPGVGGQFF
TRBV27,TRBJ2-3,CASSLAGGLVSTDTQYF
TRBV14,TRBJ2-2,CASSLGHLNTGELFF
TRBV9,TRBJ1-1,CASSPPGVRNTEAFF
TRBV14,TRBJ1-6,CASSQQGVSPLHF
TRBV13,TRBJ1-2,CASSLGRRRANYGYTF
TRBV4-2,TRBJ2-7,CASTGTGGRDEQYF
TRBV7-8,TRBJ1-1,CASSLEPRGMNTEAFF
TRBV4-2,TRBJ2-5,CASSQAGGTRETQYF
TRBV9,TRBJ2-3,CASSVAQTPRNTDTQYF